Included here is one T cell receptor beta chain sequence, with context. Its antigen is unknown. Base qualities are not recorded, but no much larger clone differs from it by a single base. The record originates from a study of T cells after yellow fever vaccination (dated by TCRdb to the late 2010s). For the study in its entirety: Libraries from fractions with low cell numbers were prepared with the SMART-Seq v4 Ultra Low Input RNA kit. The cohort comprised two healthy male donors, one aged 18 to 30 and one aged 30 to 40 years. Blood was drawn at multiple timepoints before and after primary and secondary immunization, with bulk PBMC replicates and cell subsets isolated. To track T-cell clones before and after primary and booster YFV17D yellow fever vaccination, bulk TCR alpha and beta repertoires were sequenced longitudinally.

This specimen's treatment or condition label, per the study, means: live attenuated yellow fever vaccine strain. A standard Ficoll-Paque protocol was used to isolate PBMCs from peripheral blood. Dynabeads CD4 and CD8 positive selection kits were used to isolate CD4 and CD8 T-cell fractions. TriZol was used to extract RNA from bulk PBMCs, from CD4 and CD8 fractions, and from dextramer-positive and dextramer-negative fractions. Reads for this sample came from an Illumina NovaSeq 6000. TCR cDNA was made using 5'RACE template switching, a step that added a universal primer site and unique molecular identifiers. Priming for cDNA synthesis came from both the TCR alpha and TCR beta constant segments. Libraries were amplified in two PCR steps, with sample barcodes and sequencing adapters added in the second step. Sequencing of the libraries was done on either Illumina HiSeq 2500 (2x100 bp) or NovaSeq (2x150 bp). The published analysis was carried out like this. MIGEC handled demultiplexing of reads and collapsing into UMI consensus sequences, while MiXCR performed V(D)J alignment. Clonotypes responding to the vaccine were identified with edgeR on replicate PBMC samples, with the criteria of FDR below 0.01 and a log2 fold change above 5 up to day 15. Each bulk clonotype was labeled CD4 or CD8 based on which sequenced repertoire, CD4 or CD8, contained the clonotype at higher abundance. The raw public data were reprocessed by TCRdb itself: fastp quality trimming at Q25, MiXCR clonotype calling, in-frame beta chains only. Merged by CDR3 protein, the rows form single entries marked with the most common genes and DNA. V and J calls and clone size were set by TCRdb, not the authors. In all, the sample holds about 300,000 distinct CDR3 sequences, and 7.5% to 9% of those were seen once. Of the sample, around 3.4% is held by the ten largest clones.

Broader findings and caveats from the paper: Most clones expanded after primary vaccination were re-detected after the booster (96% of CD4 and approximately 85% of CD8), suggesting broad memory maintenance. Computational filtering was needed because FACS-sorted repertoires could contain abundant contaminating clonotypes from the bulk population. Compared with the primary T-cell response, the secondary T-cell response was faster but weaker, reaching its peak on day 5 rather than on day 15. Only a couple of donors were included in the study, so the extent to which the findings can be generalized is limited. A small share of clonotypes occurred in both CD4 and CD8 compartments, likely arising from convergent recombination.

The sequencing here drew on CD4+ T cells sorted from PBMCs, taken 5 days after the yellow fever booster vaccination. The TCR sequence derives from a man aged 18 to 30 who received the YFV17D yellow fever vaccine.

The DNA sequence reads TGTGCCAGCAGTTTACAGTTCCAAGAGACCCAGTACTTC. Its translation reads: CASSLQFQETQYF. The chain couples TRBV12-3 or TRBV12-4 to TRBJ2-5, with the D segment identity uncertain. The germline ends are 5 bases apart after V is trimmed by 2 bases and J by 1 base. The CDR3 spans 13 residues, from the cysteine through the phenylalanine. The entry retains the CDR3 DNA only, 39 bases that are in frame from base 1.